These T cell receptor beta chains were read from a single sample in a study of breast tumors, draining lymph nodes, adjacent tissues. TCRdb passed the multiplex PCR reads through MiXCR, listing each CDR3 protein once. The sample has under 20,000 distinct CDR3 sequences; roughly 43% are singletons. The sequencing sample was made of breast tumor tissue. The origin of the receptors is a female donor with breast cancer. Some clones in this sample may be carry-over from other donors' samples. The CDR3 runs from the conserved cysteine through the conserved F or W. Each record gives: CDR3 DNA, CDR3 protein, D gene, V gene, clone size, J gene. A D gene is named only where the DNA matches it firmly. Rows may omit the clone size; those that give it use once, few, many or a size class.

DNA: TGCAGCGTCTCGGACAGGATGACCTACGAGCAGTACTTC; CDR3: CSVSDRMTYEQYF; D: TRBD1; V: TRBV29-1; size: NA; J: TRBJ2-7
DNA: TGTGCCAGCAGCTTAGGGTGGGGTAGGAATGAGCAGTTCTTC; CDR3: CASSLGWGRNEQFF; D: NA; V: TRBV7-9; size: NA; J: TRBJ2-1
DNA: TGCAGCGCCTGGTCGGGGGAGGTCGTTAGGGATGAGCAGTTCTTC; CDR3: CSAWSGEVVRDEQFF; D: NA; V: TRBV29-1; size: many; J: TRBJ2-1
DNA: TGCAGCGGAGGCCAATCCGCGGTCACTGGCTACAATGAGCAGTTCTTC; CDR3: CSGGQSAVTGYNEQFF; D: NA; V: TRBV29-1; size: NA; J: TRBJ2-1
DNA: TGTGCCAGCAGCCAATCGCCTTATAGCAATCAGCCCCAGCATTTT; CDR3: CASSQSPYSNQPQHF; D: NA; V: TRBV3-1; size: many; J: TRBJ1-5
DNA: TGTGCCAGCTCACCACAGAACACTGAAGCTTTCTTT; CDR3: CASSPQNTEAFF; D: NA; V: TRBV18; size: NA; J: TRBJ1-1
DNA: TGTGCCAGCAGCCACGCATTGACCGGGGATACGCAGTATTTT; CDR3: CASSHALTGDTQYF; D: NA; V: TRBV14; size: NA; J: TRBJ2-3
DNA: TGTGCCAGCAGCCCTCCGGAGGGGCGGGATGGCTACACCTTC; CDR3: CASSPPEGRDGYTF; D: NA; V: TRBV9; size: many; J: TRBJ1-2
DNA: TGTGCCATCAGTGAGTCGGCTAGCCCCTACGAGCAGTACTTC; CDR3: CAISESASPYEQYF; D: NA; V: TRBV10-3; size: few; J: TRBJ2-7
DNA: TGCGCCAGCAGCCAAGATTCAGGAGGGGAAAAACTGTTTTTT; CDR3: CASSQDSGGEKLFF; D: NA; V: TRBV4-3; size: NA; J: TRBJ1-4
DNA: TGTGCCAGCAGCTCCCGCCCGGGGGACAATGAGCAGTTCTTC; CDR3: CASSSRPGDNEQFF; D: NA; V: TRBV3-1; size: many; J: TRBJ2-1
DNA: TGTGCCAGCACCCCGTTTTGGGGCAATGAGCAGTTCTTC; CDR3: CASTPFWGNEQFF; D: NA; V: TRBV7-9; size: many; J: TRBJ2-1
DNA: TGTGCCAGCAGCCGACAATCCGGCACAGATACGCAGTATTTT; CDR3: CASSRQSGTDTQYF; D: NA; V: TRBV27; size: NA; J: TRBJ2-3
DNA: TGTGCCAGCAGCTTAGGAGGGTACGCACCCCTCCACTTT; CDR3: CASSLGGYAPLHF; D: NA; V: TRBV7-2; size: NA; J: TRBJ1-6
DNA: TGTGCCACCAGCAGAGGGGGACAGGGCTTAAACACCATATATTTT; CDR3: CATSRGGQGLNTIYF; D: TRBD1; V: TRBV15; size: once; J: TRBJ1-3